What follows describes a single T cell receptor beta chain. The antigen it recognizes is unknown. Base quality data are lacking; no much larger clone is found one base away. Whole blood was collected in K2EDTA tubes by collaborating institutions according to the institutions' own protocols. For TCRbeta analysis, collaborators shipped samples as frozen whole blood, isolated PBMCs, or DNA extracted from either of those sample types. This sample stems from a study of blood T cell repertoires in COVID-19 (dated by TCRdb to 2020 to 2022). Looking at the study overall: Samples covering the acute and convalescent phases of COVID-19 were provided by collaborators in the United States, Italy and Spain. The material from the prospective study consisted of cDNA or gDNA derived from T cells, B-cell-depleted T cells, or PBMCs. Deeply sampled blood TCRbeta repertoires from subjects exposed to, actively infected with, or recovered from COVID-19 were included in the dataset. The repertoires were released in a freely available public database meant as a resource for research on the immune response to SARS-CoV-2. Samples were obtained from the ongoing ImmuneRACE study (first 160 participants) and from 1,254 subjects provided by 6 global collaborators. Nearly every sample came with metadata listing a de-identified subject ID, COVID-19 status, age in years and sex. Where HLA class I and class II types were available, the types were taken from metadata supplied by the sample provider, not from assay-based typing.

TCRbeta CDR3 regions were amplified from genomic DNA by means of the immunoSEQ Assay, a bias-controlled multiplex PCR. The published analysis was carried out like this. Nucleated cell counts per sample were estimated from amplification of reference gene primers within the assay. Sequence reads were collapsed and filtered to measure the absolute abundance of every unique TCRbeta CDR3 rearrangement. Productive Simpson clonality was computed per sample as the square root of Simpson's diversity index over productive rearrangements. TCRdb took over this immuneACCESS table, retaining in-frame rearrangements with V and J assigned. Such tables are incomplete; in checked studies, under half of the missing clones stem from an unresolved V gene, and the remainder is unexplained. Clone size and the V and J calls come from that table; the DNA yielded D and trimming. The sample table holds around 84,000 clones, of which about 90% were seen once. About 4.5% of the sample lies in the top ten.

What the research found in general, with its limitations: How much clinical and demographic metadata was included differed by source and by participant, and the metadata was provided uncurated.

This TCR was sampled from a man between 45 and 60 years old with active COVID-19. The sequencing sample was made of peripheral blood.

The CDR3 has the sequence CASTPGRGSPNSPLHF. The DNA is as follows: TGTGCCAGTACCCCGGGCAGGGGTAGTCCTAATTCACCCCTCCACTTT. The sequence links TRBV19 to TRBJ1-6, with TRBD1 tentatively as D gene (6 bases match). The germline V gene (reference sequence) sets CDR1 to LNHDA and CDR2 to SQIVND. The CDR3 spans 16 residues, from the cysteine through the phenylalanine. The only DNA kept is the CDR3, 48 bases in frame from the first base. Trimming at the junction amounts to 7 bases on V and 6 bases on J, and the germline ends lie 19 bases apart.